This passage covers 12 T cell receptor beta chains from one sample sequenced in a study of T cells in Graves' hyperthyroidism and ophthalmopathy. The CDR3 regions of TCR beta were amplified from RNA transcripts. First-round RT-PCR with HTBI primers amplified the TCR CDR3 region. TCRdb re-analysed the multiplex PCR reads in MiXCR, keeping a single row per CDR3 protein. The data show around 690,000 distinct CDR3 sequences, 20% seen once. Sequenced input: blood. These receptors were taken from a man younger than 40 with Graves' ophthalmopathy.

This clonotype was counted at least ten times. The chain uses TRBV10-3 and TRBJ2-7; D is uncertain. The CDR3 extends over 11 amino acids. V lost 2 bases, J lost 6 bases, and 5 bases lay in between. The germline CDR1 and CDR2 sequences are ENHRY and SYGVKD. The CDR3 DNA sequence: TGTGCCATCAGTGAGAACGCCGAGCAGTACTTC. This translates into CAISENAEQYF.

This chain connects TRBV24-1 to TRBJ2-1; no reliable D call. This CDR3 contains 11 residues. The V gene lost 4 bases and the J gene lost 7 bases, with 4 bases spanning the gap. Germline loops: CDR1 KGHDR, CDR2 SFDVKD. CDR3 DNA: TGTGCCACCAGTGAACTGAATGAGCAGTTCTTC. This translates into CATSELNEQFF.

J is TRBJ2-7 and V is TRBV28; D remains ambiguous. Germline CDR1 reads MDHEN; CDR2 reads SYDVKM. The V end lost 5 bases, the J end lost 7 bases, and 18 bases lay between the germline ends. The CDR3 is made up of 14 amino acids. CDR3 region: CASSRANSPKEQYF. The CDR3 DNA reads as TGTGCCAGCAGTCGGGCGAACAGTCCCAAGGAGCAGTACTTC.

This clonotype was observed many times. The chain is built from TRBV2 and TRBJ2-7; TRBD1 or TRBD2 may be the D gene (5 bases each). From germline, CDR1 is SNHLY and CDR2 FYNNEI. Trimming shortened V by 8 bases and J by 7 bases, and 12 bases separated the two germline ends. The CDR3 sequence is 11 residues long. This CDR3 is CASAEGPEQYF. As DNA, the CDR3 is TGTGCCAGCGCTGAGGGGCCTGAGCAGTACTTC.

V gene TRBV5-1 combines with J gene TRBJ1-4; weak D call: TRBD1 (6 bases). Trimming took off 1 base at V and 7 bases at J, with 11 bases between the two ends. Germline loops: CDR1 SGHRS, CDR2 YFSETQ. The CDR3 loop spans 14 amino acids. The CDR3 DNA sequence: TGCGCCAGCAGCTTGTCGGGGGCGTCTGAAAAACTGTTTTTT. It specifies CASSLSGASEKLFF.

This clonotype has just a few counts. V and J are TRBV7-2 and TRBJ2-2; 11 bases fit TRBD2. The CDR3 has 16 amino acids. V lost 5 bases, J lost 4 bases, and 6 bases stayed unmatched. Per the germline V gene, CDR1 is SGHTA and CDR2 is FQGNSA. The CDR3 DNA reads as TGTGCCAGCAGCATGACTAGCGGGAAAATCACCGGGGAGCTGTTTTTT. Protein sequence: CASSMTSGKITGELFF.

The chain couples TRBV9 to TRBJ1-3; D gene unclear. The CDR3 runs 15 residues. V lost 3 bases and J 0 bases, leaving 10 bases between the germline ends. Looked up from germline, CDR1 is SGDLS and CDR2 is YYNGEE. The CDR3 spells CASSAGGSSGNTIYF. CDR3 nucleotide sequence: TGTGCCAGCAGCGCGGGAGGGAGCTCTGGAAACACCATATATTTT.

This clonotype has at least ten counts. The V gene is TRBV11-3, the J gene TRBJ1-1; perhaps TRBD1 as D (6 bases). CDR1 and CDR2 from the germline V gene are SGHNT and YENEEA. This CDR3 is built from 13 residues. Trimming took off 4 bases at V and 6 bases at J, with 12 bases between the two ends. CDR3 coding DNA: TGTGCCAGCAGCTCTTCTCGGACAGCTGAAGCTTTCTTT. Its protein is CASSSSRTAEAFF.

The rearrangement joins TRBV20-1 to TRBJ2-4; tentative D call: TRBD2 (5 bases). V lost 3 bases and J 1 base, leaving 10 bases between the germline ends. In germline, CDR1 is DFQATT, CDR2 SNEGSKA (reference sequence). This CDR3 comprises 14 residues. As DNA, the CDR3 is TGCAGTGCTAGGGAAAGAGGGGCCAAAAACATTCAGTACTTC. Translated, it gives CSARERGAKNIQYF.

Comment on this clonotype: A much more abundant neighbour one base away suggests this may be a read error. This chain joins TRBV2 and TRBJ1-6, with D maybe TRBD1 (5 bases). The CDR3 covers 13 residues. Deletions cut 6 bases from V and 7 bases from J, with 10 bases between. The germline V gene encodes CDR1 SNHLY and CDR2 FYNNEI. CDR3 DNA sequence: TGTGCCAGCAGAGGACGGGACAATTCACCCCTCCACTTT. Translated, it gives CASRGRDNSPLHF.

There are many counts of this clonotype. The J gene is TRBJ1-4, the V gene TRBV20-1; possible D gene TRBD1, 5 bases. CDR3 size: 12 residues. V was shortened by 0 bases and J by 10 bases, with 9 bases between the two germline ends. Germline values: CDR1 DFQATT, CDR2 SNEGSKA (reference sequence). CDR3 DNA: TGCAGTGCTAGAGATCCCACAGGAAAACTGTTTTTT. As protein: CSARDPTGKLFF.

This chain connects TRBV7-8 to TRBJ2-1; D is unclear. Trimming took 5 bases from V and 7 from J, leaving 12 bases between them. CDR3 length: 13 residues. Germline V gene lookup returns CDR1 SGHVS and CDR2 FQNEAQ. The CDR3 protein is CASSPPPRNEQFF. CDR3 bases: TGTGCCAGCAGCCCGCCCCCTAGGAATGAGCAGTTCTTC.